This is a list of T cell receptor beta chains from one sample in a study of blood T cell repertoires in COVID-19. Some clones are missing from TCRdb's copy, which holds only in-frame ones; the method was immunoSEQ multiplex PCR. The sample lists approximately 44,000 clones, over 70% occurring once. Sequencing was done on a sample of peripheral blood. These receptors were taken from a woman in her 40s with acute or convalescent COVID-19. The conserved cysteine and the conserved F or W are not part of the CDR3 here.

TRBV6-5,TRBJ1-2,ASSYSREGAGGYT
TRBV27,TRBJ2-3,ASRDRSSNTQY
TRBV5-1,TRBJ1-2,ASSQRTGSGYGYT
TRBV4-2,TRBJ1-1,ASSQTGASEAF
TRBV19,TRBJ1-1,ASSLSPDRVFTEAF
TRBV27,TRBJ2-7,ASSPGKTYEQY
TRBV7-2,TRBJ2-7,ASSPSLTYEQY
TRBV9,TRBJ2-7,ASSVAPGSHEQY
TRBV9,TRBJ1-5,ASSRSDRGRNNQPQH
TRBV7-9,TRBJ1-1,ASCQSPPGTEAF
TRBV11-2,TRBJ2-7,ASSLQPPGQGGMGEQY
TRBV25-1,TRBJ1-4,ASSDLTGGTQELF
TRBV7-9,TRBJ1-1,ASSLGAGQGGTEAF
TRBV5-8,TRBJ1-4,ASSSRVANEKLF
TRBV3-1/TRBV3-2,TRBJ2-5,ASRKWTGQETQY
TRBV7-9,TRBJ1-1,ASSLDRVGTEAF
TRBV6-6,TRBJ1-1,ASSGGASRSEAF
TRBV28,TRBJ1-1,ASSWDRGRTEAF
TRBV29-1,TRBJ1-2,SVDQGQSYGYT
TRBV25-1,TRBJ1-1,ASSGDTEAF
TRBV6-2/TRBV6-3,TRBJ1-2,ASSYSKAGERYYGYT
TRBV27,TRBJ1-2,ASSLHRQGRNYGYT
TRBV7-8,TRBJ2-7,ASSSRDRYEQY
TRBV11-2,TRBJ2-1,ASSLFSGGAGSYNEQF
TRBV7-3,TRBJ2-2,ASSSSLAAGELF
TRBV11-2,TRBJ1-6,ASIGTDFSRNSPLH
TRBV20-1,TRBJ1-2,SASRSGQGYYGYT
TRBV7-9,TRBJ1-4,ASQGGKLF
TRBV7-3,TRBJ2-2,ASRALGSPNTGELF
TRBV7-3,TRBJ2-1,ASSLAGMGNEQF
TRBV2,TRBJ1-3,ASNLGHSGNTIY
TRBV6-2/TRBV6-3,TRBJ1-5,ASSADSHQPQH
TRBV5-6,TRBJ2-7,ASSLVQGPYEQY
TRBV19,TRBJ2-6,ASSIRRVAGANVLT
TRBV19,TRBJ1-1,ASRSYDRAWAF
TRBV11-2,TRBJ1-2,ASSLDLGGSTYGYT
TRBV7-8,TRBJ1-1,ASRPTGHLNTEAF
TRBV4-1,TRBJ2-5,ASSPLAGGPEETQY
TRBV18,TRBJ2-1,ASSPLKTSGYNEQF
TRBV9,TRBJ1-5,ASSAGHGGGQPQH
TRBV28,TRBJ1-1,ASSLQYPRVMSEAF
TRBV2,TRBJ1-1,ASSSRQAYTEAF
TRBV6-1,TRBJ2-6,ASSANWGAGANVLT
TRBV6-2/TRBV6-3,TRBJ1-2,ASSSEDRGVPNYGYT
TRBV19,TRBJ2-1,ASSIASGGYNEQF
TRBV19,TRBJ1-1,ASSWTAANTEAF
TRBV27,TRBJ1-1,ASSRGTEAF
TRBV27,TRBJ1-6,ASSQRGQGSPLH
TRBV28,TRBJ2-7,ASRVQPYEQY
TRBV2,TRBJ1-6,ASSSGTGGHSPLH
TRBV28,TRBJ2-5,ASSLWTSGKVQETQY
TRBV12-3/TRBV12-4,TRBJ1-2,ASSLGQGGGYT
TRBV29-1,TRBJ2-2,SAKDDKAGGELF